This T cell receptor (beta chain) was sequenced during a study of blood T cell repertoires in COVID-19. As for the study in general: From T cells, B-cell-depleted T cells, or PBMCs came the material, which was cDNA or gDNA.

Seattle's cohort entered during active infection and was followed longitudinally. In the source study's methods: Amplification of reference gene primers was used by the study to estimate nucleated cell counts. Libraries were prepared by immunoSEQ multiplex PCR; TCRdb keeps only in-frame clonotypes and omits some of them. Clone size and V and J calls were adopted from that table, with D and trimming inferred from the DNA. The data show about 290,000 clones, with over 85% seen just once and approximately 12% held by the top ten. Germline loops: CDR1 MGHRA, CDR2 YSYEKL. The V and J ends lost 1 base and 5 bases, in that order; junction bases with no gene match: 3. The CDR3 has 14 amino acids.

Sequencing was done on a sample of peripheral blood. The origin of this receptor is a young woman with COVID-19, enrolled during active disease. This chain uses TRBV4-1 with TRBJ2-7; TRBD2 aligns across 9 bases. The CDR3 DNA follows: TGCGCCAGCAGCCAAGGACTAGCGGCAAACGAGCAGTACTTC. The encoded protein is CASSQGLAANEQYF.